Listed here are 14 T cell receptor beta chains from one sample, sequenced in a study of cytomegalovirus exposure and HLA in healthy donors. The PCR was carried out with 60 Vbeta primers and 13 Jbeta primers. Data came from immunoSEQ multiplex PCR; TCRdb stores just in-frame clones and leaves some out. This sample has approximately 110,000 clones, with roughly two thirds found just once. Sequenced input: PBMCs. These receptors were obtained from a man in his forties in good health and CMV-seronegative.

This clone came up once. The chain employs TRBV2 and TRBJ1-1; perhaps TRBD1 as D (5 bases). The germline V gene encodes CDR1 SNHLY and CDR2 FYNNEI. CDR3 length equals 13 residues. The V end was cut by 5 bases, the J end by 4 bases, with 11 bases between. The CDR3 sequence is CASSPGSGTEAFF. For the CDR3, the DNA is TGTGCCAGCAGTCCAGGGTCCGGCACTGAAGCTTTCTTT.

The chain employs TRBV7-9 and TRBJ1-1; perhaps TRBD1 as D (6 bases). The CDR3 runs 13 residues. The ends were cut back, 7 bases at V and 5 bases at J, with 14 bases in the middle. Germline V gene lookup returns CDR1 SEHNR and CDR2 FQNEAQ (reference sequence). CDR3 nucleotides: TGTGCCAGCATCCACAGGGTCCGAACTGAAGCTTTCTTT. Protein sequence: CASIHRVRTEAFF.

In DNA form, the CDR3 reads TGTGCCAGCAGTATGAGACAGGGAATAGGTGAAAAACTGTTTTTT. Protein product: CASSMRQGIGEKLFF. J is TRBJ1-4 and V is TRBV6-5; 7 nucleotides agree with TRBD1. The V segment lost 5 bases and the J segment 7 bases; nucleotides outside the gene matches: 10. The CDR3 totals 15 residues. CDR1 and CDR2 (germline): MNHEY, SVGAGI.

V usage is TRBV5-1 and J usage is TRBJ2-5, with 9 bases that match TRBD1. Germline CDR1 and CDR2: SGHRS and YFSETQ. The J segment lost 2 bases and the V segment lost 2 bases, leaving 4 bases of the junction unmatched. CDR3 length equals 15 residues. CDR3 protein: CASSLTGTGQETQYF. CDR3 nucleotides: TGCGCCAGCAGCTTAACCGGGACAGGGCAAGAGACCCAGTACTTC.

The rearrangement joins TRBV5-1 to TRBJ2-1, with a possible D match to TRBD2 (6 bases). The V end was cut by 0 bases, the J end by 2 bases, with 12 bases between. Germline assignment: CDR1 SGHRS and CDR2 YFSETQ. The length of the CDR3 is 16 residues. CDR3 DNA sequence: TGCGCCAGCAGCTTGGGTTCGACGGGGGCCTACAATGAGCAGTTCTTC. Its translation: CASSLGSTGAYNEQFF. Filled out from reference TRBV5-1 and TRBJ2-1, the complete variable domain reads KAGVTQTPRYLIKTRGQQVTLSCSPISGHRSVSWYQQTPGQGLQFLFEYFSETQRNKGNFPGRFSGRQFSNSRSEMNVSTLELGDSALYLCASSLGSTGAYNEQFFGPGTRLTVL.

The gene calls are TRBV28 and TRBJ1-4, with 9 nucleotides matching TRBD1. This CDR3 spans 16 amino acids. Germline V gene lookup returns CDR1 MDHEN and CDR2 SYDVKM. The J segment lost 7 bases and the V segment lost 7 bases, leaving 13 bases of the junction unmatched. CDR3 in amino acids: CASTGTGRISGEKLFF. DNA for the CDR3: TGTGCCAGCACAGGGACAGGGAGAATTTCGGGTGAAAAACTGTTTTTT.

This clone has only a few counts. The J gene is TRBJ1-6, the V gene TRBV10-3; D perhaps matches TRBD1 (5 bases). Germline V lookup: CDR1 ENHRY, CDR2 SYGVKD. Trimming shortened V by 2 bases and J by 7 bases, and 9 bases separated the two germline ends. There are 14 residues in the CDR3. CDR3 region: CAISEGARNSPLHF. CDR3 nucleotides: TGTGCCATCAGTGAGGGGGCCAGAAATTCACCCCTCCACTTT.

This clone was recorded once. This CDR3 is CASSSTGGNQPQHF. DNA for the CDR3: TGTGCCAGTAGTTCAACAGGGGGCAATCAGCCCCAGCATTTT. V gene TRBV19 combines with J gene TRBJ1-5, with TRBD1 matching 7 bases. The CDR3 extends over 14 amino acids. The V segment lost 5 bases and the J segment 2 bases; nucleotides outside the gene matches: 3. From germline, CDR1 is LNHDA and CDR2 SQIVND (reference sequence).

This chain joins TRBV11-2 and TRBJ2-5, with D perhaps matching TRBD2 (7 bases). CDR1 SGHAT and CDR2 FQNNGV come from the germline V gene. There are 13 residues in the CDR3. Trimming shortened V by 5 bases and J by 5 bases, and 12 bases separated the two germline ends. The DNA of the CDR3 is TGTGCCAGCAGCCCCGGGGGGCGGGAGACCCAGTACTTC. It specifies CASSPGGRETQYF.

This chain uses TRBV29-1 with TRBJ2-7; TRBD2 matches at 7 bases. The germline V gene has CDR1 SQVTM and CDR2 ANQGSEA. Trimming cost V 2 bases and J 3 bases; bases outside gene matches: 13. The CDR3 has 16 amino acids. CDR3 residues: CSVEKWAPGEGYEQYF. CDR3 coding DNA: TGCAGCGTTGAAAAGTGGGCCCCTGGGGAGGGCTACGAGCAGTACTTC.

This clone was seen a few times. This chain uses TRBV6-6 with TRBJ1-1, with 7 bases fitting TRBD1. The CDR3 runs to 12 residues. Germline values: CDR1 MNHNY, CDR2 SVGAGI (reference sequence). V lost 4 bases and J lost 5; bases outside the gene matches: 1. CDR3 bases: TGTGCCAGCAGTTCCAGGGGGACTGAAGCTTTCTTT. Translating gives CASSSRGTEAFF.

V and J are TRBV7-8 and TRBJ1-2; D possibly corresponds to TRBD1 (5 bases). Germline V gene data show CDR1 as SGHVS and CDR2 as FQNEAQ. Between the trimmed V and J ends, which lost 5 bases and 2 bases, there was a span of 15 bases. The CDR3 has 15 residues. This CDR3 reads CASSQLRGSNYGYTF. The CDR3 bases are TGTGCCAGCAGCCAACTCCGGGGGTCCAACTATGGCTACACCTTC. The full variable domain, rest sourced from reference TRBV7-8 and TRBJ1-2, is GAGVSQSPRYKVAKRGQDVALRCDPISGHVSLFWYQQALGQGPEFLTYFQNEAQLDKSGLPSDRFFAERPEGSVSTLKIQRTQQEDSAVYLCASSQLRGSNYGYTFGSGTRLTVV.

The chain links TRBV7-2 to TRBJ1-6; unclear D gene. This CDR3 is 15 amino acids long. The V end lost 5 bases, the J end lost 9 bases, and 17 bases lay between the germline ends. Germline V lookup: CDR1 SGHTA, CDR2 FQGNSA. Here the CDR3 reads CASSPVEGGGSPLHF. DNA of the CDR3: TGTGCCAGCAGCCCCGTGGAGGGTGGAGGTTCACCCCTCCACTTT. Together with reference TRBV7-2 and TRBJ1-6, the CDR3 gives the full variable domain: GAGVSQSPSNKVTEKGKDVELRCDPISGHTALYWYRQSLGQGLEFLIYFQGNSAPDKSGLPSDRFSAERTGGSVSTLTIQRTQQEDSAVYLCASSPVEGGGSPLHFGNGTRLTVT.

J is TRBJ1-1 and V is TRBV6-6; the match to TRBD1 covers 8 bases. The length of the CDR3 is 16 residues. The ends lost 5 bases at V and 0 bases at J; junction bases unmatched: 8. Germline V gene data show CDR1 as MNHNY and CDR2 as SVGAGI (reference sequence). CDR3 sequence reads: CASSPPGTGLNTEAFF. The CDR3 bases are TGTGCCAGCAGTCCCCCCGGGACAGGACTGAACACTGAAGCTTTCTTT.